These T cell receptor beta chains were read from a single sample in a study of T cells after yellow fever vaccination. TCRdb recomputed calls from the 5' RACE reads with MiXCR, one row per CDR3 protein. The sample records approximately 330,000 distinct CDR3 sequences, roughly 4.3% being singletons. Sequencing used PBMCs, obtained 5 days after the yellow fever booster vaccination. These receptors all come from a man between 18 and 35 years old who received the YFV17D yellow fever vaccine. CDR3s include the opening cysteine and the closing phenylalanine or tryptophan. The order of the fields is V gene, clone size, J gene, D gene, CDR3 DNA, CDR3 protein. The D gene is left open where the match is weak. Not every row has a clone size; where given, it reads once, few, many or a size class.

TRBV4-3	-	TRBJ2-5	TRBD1	TGCGCCAGCAGCCACGGGGACAGGGGGGACCAAGAGACCCAGTACTTC	CASSHGDRGDQETQYF
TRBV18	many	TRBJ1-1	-	TGTGCCAGCTCCCGGCAGGGAACCGGTACCCTGGAAGCTTTCTTT	CASSRQGTGTLEAFF
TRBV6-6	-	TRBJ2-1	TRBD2	TGTGCCAGCGGCCCCAGGGTAGCGGGGGGGTACAATGAGCAGTTCTTC	CASGPRVAGGYNEQFF
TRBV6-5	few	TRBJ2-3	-	TGTGCCAGCCGACCTTTGTCAGTGTCACGAGATACGCAGTATTTT	CASRPLSVSRDTQYF
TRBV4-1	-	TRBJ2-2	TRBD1	TGCGCCAGCCGCACGGAACAGGGGGCAGGCGGGGAGCTGTTTTTT	CASRTEQGAGGELFF
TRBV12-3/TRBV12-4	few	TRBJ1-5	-	TGTGCCAGCAGCAAGGACAGCAATCAGCCCCAGCATTTT	CASSKDSNQPQHF
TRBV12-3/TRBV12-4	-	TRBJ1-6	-	TGTGCCAGCAGTCCAAGGCCCGGCCTGGGTTCACCCCTCCACTTT	CASSPRPGLGSPLHF
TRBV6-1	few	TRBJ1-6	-	TGTGCCAGCAGTGAACGGAGGGCTATCGCCTATAATTCACCCCTCCACTTT	CASSERRAIAYNSPLHF
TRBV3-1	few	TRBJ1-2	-	TGTGCCAGCAGCCTCGCCCCGACAGGCAAAAGAGTTGGCTACACCTTC	CASSLAPTGKRVGYTF
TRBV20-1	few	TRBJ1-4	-	TGCAGTGCTACGAACAGGATTGCAACTAATGAAAAACTGTTTTTT	CSATNRIATNEKLFF
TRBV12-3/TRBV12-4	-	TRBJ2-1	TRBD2	TGTGCCAGCAGTCCTCTGGGCGGGGGAGGGAATGAGCAGTTCTTC	CASSPLGGGGNEQFF
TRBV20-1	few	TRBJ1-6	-	TGCAGTGCTAGACGTAAATTCGGGACACGGAATTCACCCCTCCACTTT	CSARRKFGTRNSPLHF
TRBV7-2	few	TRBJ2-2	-	TGTGCCAGCAGCTTATATATGGGGTCCGGGGGGGAGCTGTTTTTT	CASSLYMGSGGELFF
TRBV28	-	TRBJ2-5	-	TGTGCCAGCAGTTTGTCCCAGGCCCAAGAGACCCAGTACTTC	CASSLSQAQETQYF
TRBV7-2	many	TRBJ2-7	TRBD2	TGTGCCAGCAGCTCTGGACTAGCGGGAGACGAGCAGTACTTC	CASSSGLAGDEQYF
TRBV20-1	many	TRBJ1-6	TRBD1	TGCAGTGCTTACAGGGGAAATTCACCCCTCCACTTT	CSAYRGNSPLHF
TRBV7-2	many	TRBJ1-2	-	TGTGCCAGCAGCTTTGATGAAGGGCACTATGGCTACACCTTC	CASSFDEGHYGYTF
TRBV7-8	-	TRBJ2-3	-	TGTGCCAGCAGCTTAGCTCAGAGAACCACAGATACGCAGTATTTT	CASSLAQRTTDTQYF
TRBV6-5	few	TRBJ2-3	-	TGTGCCAGCAGTTACGGGGGCTTTGGCACAGATACGCAGTATTTT	CASSYGGFGTDTQYF
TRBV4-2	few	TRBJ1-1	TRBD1	TGTGCCAGCAGCCATCCGACAGGGGCGGGTACTGAAGCTTTCTTT	CASSHPTGAGTEAFF
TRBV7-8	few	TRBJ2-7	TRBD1	TGTGCCAGCAGCCATGACAGGGGGGGCTACGAGCAGTACTTC	CASSHDRGGYEQYF
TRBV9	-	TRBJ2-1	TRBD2	TGTGCCAGCAGCTTACTAGCGTACGAGGGCGATGAGCAGTTCTTC	CASSLLAYEGDEQFF
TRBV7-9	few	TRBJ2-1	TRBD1	TGTGCCAGCAGCATAAGCCCGGGACAGGGCCCCCATGAGCAGTTCTTC	CASSISPGQGPHEQFF
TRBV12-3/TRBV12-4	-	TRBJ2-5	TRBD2	TGTGCCAGCAGTTTAGAGGCTCCGGGACTAGCGGTTCAAGAGACCCAGTACTTC	CASSLEAPGLAVQETQYF
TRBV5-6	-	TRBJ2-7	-	TGTGCCAGCAGCCCACCAGGCGGGAAACAGTACTTC	CASSPPGGKQYF
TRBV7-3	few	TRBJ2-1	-	TGTGCCAGCAGCTCGGGGGGCCCTCAGTCCTACAATGAGCAGTTCTTC	CASSSGGPQSYNEQFF
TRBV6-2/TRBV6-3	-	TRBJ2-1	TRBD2	TGTGCCAGCAGTTACTCTTGGGGTACTAGCGGCAATGAGCAGTTCTTC	CASSYSWGTSGNEQFF
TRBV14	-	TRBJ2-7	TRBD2	TGTGCCAGCAGCCAAGACGGGGGGGTCCACGAGCAGTACTTC	CASSQDGGVHEQYF
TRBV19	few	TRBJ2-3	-	TGTGCCAGTAGTGTTGTAAGAGATACGCAGTATTTT	CASSVVRDTQYF
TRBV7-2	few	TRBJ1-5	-	TGTGCCAGCAGCTTACAGGACTCGGGACAGCCCCAGCATTTT	CASSLQDSGQPQHF
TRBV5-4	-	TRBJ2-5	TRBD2	TGTGCCAGCAGTCTTAGCGGGGGGGCGGAGGTCGCGGAGACCCAGTACTTC	CASSLSGGAEVAETQYF
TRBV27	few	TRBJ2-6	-	TGTGCCAGCAGTTTGGCCACTAGCTCTGGGGCCAACGTCCTGACTTTC	CASSLATSSGANVLTF
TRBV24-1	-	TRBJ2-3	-	TGTGCCACCAAGGACAGCACAGATACGCAGTATTTT	CATKDSTDTQYF
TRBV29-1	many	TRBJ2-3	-	TGCAGCGTGGGGGCTGCACAGGATACGCAGTATTTT	CSVGAAQDTQYF
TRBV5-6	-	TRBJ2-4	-	TGTGCCAGCAGCTTGTATCAGGGGGGAATCAAAAACATTCAGTACTTC	CASSLYQGGIKNIQYF
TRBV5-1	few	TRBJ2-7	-	TGCGCCAGCAGCACGCTGTCAGCCGCCTACGAGCAGTACTTC	CASSTLSAAYEQYF
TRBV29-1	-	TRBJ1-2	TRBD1	TGCAGCGTTGGAGCCACAGGGGGAGCTAACTATGGCTACACCTTC	CSVGATGGANYGYTF
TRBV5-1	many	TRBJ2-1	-	TGCGCCAGCAGCTTGGCCTCGGTGACAACGAGCTCCTACAATGAGCAGTTCTTC	CASSLASVTTSSYNEQFF
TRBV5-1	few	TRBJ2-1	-	TGCGCCAGCAGCTTGGAACCCCAGGGTCTGAACAATGAGCAGTTCTTC	CASSLEPQGLNNEQFF
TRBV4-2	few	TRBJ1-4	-	TGTGCCAGCAGCCAAGATGTTGCCAGGGGTAATGAAAAACTGTTTTTT	CASSQDVARGNEKLFF
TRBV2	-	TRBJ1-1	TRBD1	TGTGCCAGCAGTGCGAACAGGGGGCAGGAGGCTTTCTTT	CASSANRGQEAFF
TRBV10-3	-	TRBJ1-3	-	TGTGCCAGTTTACAGGGAGGAAATACTGGAAACACCATATATTTT	CASLQGGNTGNTIYF
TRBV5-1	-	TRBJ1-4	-	TGCGCCAGCAGCAGCGGACGGATCTCAACTAATGAAAAACTGTTTTTT	CASSSGRISTNEKLFF
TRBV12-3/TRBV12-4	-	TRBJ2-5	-	TGTGCCAGCAGCCGCGGACAGACCCAAGAGACCCAGTACTTC	CASSRGQTQETQYF
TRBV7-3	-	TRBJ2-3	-	TGTGCCAGCAGCCGACGGGGGATTCAGGATACGCAGTATTTT	CASSRRGIQDTQYF
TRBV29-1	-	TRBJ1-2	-	TGCAGCGTCACTTTGCGGGGGGCCGACTATGGCTACACCTTC	CSVTLRGADYGYTF
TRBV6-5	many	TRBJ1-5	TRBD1	TGTGCCAGCAGCGTCAACAGGGGCCCCAATCAGCCCCAGCATTTT	CASSVNRGPNQPQHF
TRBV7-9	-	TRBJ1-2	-	TGTGCCAGCAGCTATACCCGGGGGGCTGGGTTTATCGGCTACACCTTC	CASSYTRGAGFIGYTF
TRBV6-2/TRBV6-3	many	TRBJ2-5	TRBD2	TGTGCCAGCAGGGCCAGACTAGCGGGAGAAGAGACCCAGTACTTC	CASRARLAGEETQYF
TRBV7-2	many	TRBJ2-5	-	TGTGCCAGCAGCTTAGCCCAAGTGGAGACCCAGTACTTC	CASSLAQVETQYF
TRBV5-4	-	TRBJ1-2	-	TGTGCCAGCAGCTTGGGAGTAATCAGTCGGTATGGCTACACCTTC	CASSLGVISRYGYTF
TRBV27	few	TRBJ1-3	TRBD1	TGTGCCAGCAGGCAACAGGGGGCTGGAAACACCATATATTTT	CASRQQGAGNTIYF
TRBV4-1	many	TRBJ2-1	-	TGCGCCAGCAGCCCCCGGGAAGCTGGTAGCAATGAGCAGTTCTTC	CASSPREAGSNEQFF